These 9 T cell receptor beta chains originate from one sample sequenced in a study of blood T cell repertoires in COVID-19. Clones were sequenced by immunoSEQ multiplex PCR, and TCRdb holds only the in-frame ones, with some missing. The repertoire consists of under 250,000 clones, with 75% to 90% occurring once and the leading ten covering roughly 5.1%. Source material: peripheral blood. The receptors here all came from a woman aged 70 to 79 with COVID-19, enrolled during active disease.

The rearrangement joins TRBV10-2 to TRBJ2-6; D uncertain. Trimming left V 3 bases short and J 4 bases short, with 4 bases between. The V gene's germline CDR1 is WSHSY and CDR2 SAAADI. The CDR3 sequence is 13 residues long. This CDR3 is CASSDSGANVLTF. The CDR3 DNA reads TGCGCCAGCAGTGACTCCGGGGCCAACGTCCTGACTTTC.

The J gene is TRBJ2-1, the V gene TRBV29-1, with D unclear. This CDR3 contains 14 residues. Trimming left V 3 bases short and J 3 bases short, with 12 bases between. Looked up from germline, CDR1 is SQVTM and CDR2 is ANQGSEA. The CDR3: CSVETHTSYNEQFF. CDR3 nucleotide sequence: TGCAGCGTTGAGACACACACAAGCTACAATGAGCAGTTCTTC.

The chain recombines TRBV6-5 with TRBJ2-7; TRBD1 might be the D (5 bases). The CDR3 runs 13 residues. V was clipped by 0 bases and J by 6 bases, with 9 bases between them. Germline CDR1 is MNHEY and CDR2 is SVGAGI. The CDR3 sequence: CASSYSGRSEQYF. Here the CDR3 DNA reads TGTGCCAGCAGTTACTCGGGGCGATCCGAGCAGTACTTC.

This clone was detected a few times. The chain couples TRBV6-2 or TRBV6-3 to TRBJ2-1; no clear D. The CDR3 is 12 amino acids. Germline V CDR1 and CDR2: MNHEY, SVGEGT. V was cut by 2 bases and J by 8 bases, with 7 bases left in between. The CDR3 spells CASSYRRDEQFF. CDR3 sequence (DNA): TGTGCCAGCAGTTACCGTCGGGATGAGCAGTTCTTC.

The chain links TRBV5-4 to TRBJ1-2; 8 bases are a match to TRBD1. V lost 5 bases and J lost 5; bases outside the gene matches: 11. CDR3 length equals 15 residues. Germline values: CDR1 SGHNT, CDR2 YYREEE (reference sequence). DNA of the CDR3: TGTGCCAGCAGTTCCGCAGGGGGCGCAGAATATGGCTACACCTTC. This gives the protein CASSSAGGAEYGYTF.

This clone was seen just once. This chain joins TRBV5-8 and TRBJ1-5; D ambiguous. The ends were cut back, 5 bases at V and 5 bases at J, with 17 bases in the middle. Germline loops: CDR1 SGHTS, CDR2 YDEGEE. CDR3 length: 15 amino acids. CDR3 coding DNA: TGTGCCAGCAGGAGTCCGGTTTTGGCGGATCAGCCCCAGCATTTT. Its protein is CASRSPVLADQPQHF.

The chain has TRBV5-4 and TRBJ2-3; D is possibly TRBD1 (5 bases). The length of the CDR3 is 15 residues. Germline V lookup: CDR1 SGHNT, CDR2 YYREEE (reference sequence). V was clipped by 1 base and J by 0 bases, with 9 bases between them. CDR3 DNA: TGTGCCAGCAGCTTGAAAAGGGGCAGCACAGATACGCAGTATTTT. This translates into CASSLKRGSTDTQYF.

The chain uses TRBV28 and TRBJ1-1, with a weak D call TRBD1 (5 bases). CDR3 length equals 15 residues. Germline V lookup: CDR1 MDHEN, CDR2 SYDVKM. Trimming took off 7 bases at V and 5 bases at J, with 20 bases between the two ends. CDR3 sequence (DNA): TGTGCCAGCACCCCCTCCGGGGCGGGGCGAACTGAAGCTTTCTTT. It codes for CASTPSGAGRTEAFF.

On this clone: The same CDR3 is also encoded by other DNA sequences in this sample. V usage is TRBV28 and J usage is TRBJ2-7, with 8 positions matching TRBD1. The length of the CDR3 is 13 residues. CDR1 and CDR2 from the germline V gene are MDHEN and SYDVKM. Unmatched junction bases numbered 4, after V lost 5 bases and J lost 4 bases. The CDR3 loop is CASSPGGRYEQYF. The CDR3 DNA sequence: TGTGCCAGCAGTCCAGGGGGCAGGTACGAGCAGTACTTC. Full variable domain (rest looked up from reference TRBV28 and TRBJ2-7): DVKVTQSSRYLVKRTGEKVFLECVQDMDHENMFWYRQDPGLGLRLIYFSYDVKMKEKGDIPEGYSVSREKKERFSLILESASTNQTSMYLCASSPGGRYEQYFGPGTRLTVT.